The entry below describes one T cell receptor (beta chain). Its antigen is still unknown. These data originate in a study of T cell repertoires in cytomegalovirus infection. At the level of the study: As its CMV epitopes, the study selected recently identified HLA-C-restricted and well-studied HLA-B-restricted targets. CMV infection plus the matching HLA type was flagged by public TCR beta signatures. Broader study findings: Within the response measured ex vivo, HLA-C-restricted CMV-specific TCR beta clonotypes were dominant.

Using its own MiXCR run on the reads, TCRdb lists one record per CDR3 protein. This sample carries tens of thousands of distinct CDR3 sequences, about a fifth of them seen once, and the ten largest clones take about 68%. This sequence originates from a human donor in good health (CMV status not recorded). Some clones in this sample may be carry-over from other donors' samples. This material consisted of CD8+ T cells from cultured PBMCs, taken from culture after CMV antigen stimulation.

The CDR3: CAISGQYNEQFF. In nucleotides, the CDR3 is TGTGCCATCAGTGGTCAGTACAATGAGCAGTTCTTC. The chain recombines TRBV10-3 with TRBJ2-1, with D uncertain. V lost 4 bases and J lost 4, with 5 bases in between. Germline CDR1 and CDR2: ENHRY and SYGVKD. The CDR3 length is 12 residues.